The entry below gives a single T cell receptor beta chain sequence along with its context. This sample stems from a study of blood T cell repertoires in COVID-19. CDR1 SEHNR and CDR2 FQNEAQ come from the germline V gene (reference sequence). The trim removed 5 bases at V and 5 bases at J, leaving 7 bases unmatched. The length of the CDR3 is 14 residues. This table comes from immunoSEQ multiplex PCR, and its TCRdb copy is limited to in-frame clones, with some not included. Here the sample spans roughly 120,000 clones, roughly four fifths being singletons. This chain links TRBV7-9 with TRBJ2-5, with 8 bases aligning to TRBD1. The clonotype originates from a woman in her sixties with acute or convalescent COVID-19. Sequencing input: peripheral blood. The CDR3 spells CASSPGTGFETQYF. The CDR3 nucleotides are TGTGCCAGCAGCCCCGGGACAGGTTTTGAGACCCAGTACTTC.